This T cell receptor (beta chain) was retrieved from a study of technical replicates of blood from several donors. From germline, CDR1 is SGHDT and CDR2 YYEEEE. This CDR3 has 16 residues. V was clipped by 2 bases and J by 4 bases; unmatched bases: 9. The protocol was immunoSEQ multiplex PCR, while the TCRdb copy is restricted to in-frame clones and leaves out a portion. The sample records over 50,000 clones, more than 75% being singletons. Material: PBMCs. The sequence was obtained from a human donor in good health. Some clones in this sample may be carry-over from other donors' samples. J is TRBJ2-7 and V is TRBV5-6; 10 positions match TRBD2. CDR3 sequence reads: CASSFRGASGSYEQYF. The CDR3, as DNA: TGTGCCAGCAGCTTCAGGGGTGCTAGCGGGAGTTACGAGCAGTACTTC. The whole variable domain, filled in from reference TRBV5-6 and TRBJ2-7, reads DAGVTQSPTHLIKTRGQQVTLRCSPKSGHDTVSWYQQALGQGPQFIFQYYEEEERQRGNFPDRFSGHQFPNYSSELNVNALLLGDSALYLCASSFRGASGSYEQYFGPGTRLTVT.